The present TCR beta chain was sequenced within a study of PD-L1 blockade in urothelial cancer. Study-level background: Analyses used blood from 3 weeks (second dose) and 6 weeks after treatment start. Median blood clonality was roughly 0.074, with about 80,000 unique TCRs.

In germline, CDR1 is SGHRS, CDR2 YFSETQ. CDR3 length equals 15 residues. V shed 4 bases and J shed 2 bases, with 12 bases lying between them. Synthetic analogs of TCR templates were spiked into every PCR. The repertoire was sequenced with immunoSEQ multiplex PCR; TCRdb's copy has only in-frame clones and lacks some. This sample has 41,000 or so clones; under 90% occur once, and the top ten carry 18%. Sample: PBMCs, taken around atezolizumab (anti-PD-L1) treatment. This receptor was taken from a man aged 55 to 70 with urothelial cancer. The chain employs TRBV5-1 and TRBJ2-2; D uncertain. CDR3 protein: CASSLLISNTGELFF. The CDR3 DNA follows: TGCGCCAGCAGCCTGTTAATATCCAACACCGGGGAGCTGTTTTTT.